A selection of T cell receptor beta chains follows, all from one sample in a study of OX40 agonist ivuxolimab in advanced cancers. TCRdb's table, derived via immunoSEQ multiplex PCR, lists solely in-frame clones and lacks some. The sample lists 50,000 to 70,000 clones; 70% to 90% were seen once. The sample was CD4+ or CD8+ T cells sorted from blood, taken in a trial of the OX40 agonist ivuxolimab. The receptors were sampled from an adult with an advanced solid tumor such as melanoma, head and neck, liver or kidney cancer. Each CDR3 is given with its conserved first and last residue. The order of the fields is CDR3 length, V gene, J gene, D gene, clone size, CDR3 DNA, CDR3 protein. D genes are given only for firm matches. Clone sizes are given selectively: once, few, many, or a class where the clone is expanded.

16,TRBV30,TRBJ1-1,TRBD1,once,TGTGCCTCCCCAAAAGGGACAGGGGGTCCGAACACTGAAGCTTTCTTT,CASPKGTGGPNTEAFF
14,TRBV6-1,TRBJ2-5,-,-,TGTGCCAGCAGTGAAGGGCAGGGCGGAGAGACCCAGTACTTC,CASSEGQGGETQYF
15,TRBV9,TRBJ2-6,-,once,TGTGCCAGCAGCGTAGGCTCCTCTGGGGCCAACGTCCTGACTTTC,CASSVGSSGANVLTF
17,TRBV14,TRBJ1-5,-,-,TGTGCCAGCAGCCAAGAAAGGGGGGAAGGGGGCAATCAGCCCCAGCATTTT,CASSQERGEGGNQPQHF
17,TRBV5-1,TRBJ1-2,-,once,TGCGCCAGCAGCGGGGGGACTGCGTACCCGTTGACTTATGGCTACACCTTC,CASSGGTAYPLTYGYTF
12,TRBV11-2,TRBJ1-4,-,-,TGTGCCAGCAGCGGACGGAATGAAAAACTGTTTTTT,CASSGRNEKLFF
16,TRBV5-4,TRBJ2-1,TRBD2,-,TGTGCCAGCAGCGACTCGTTGGGGGGGTTCTACAATGAGCAGTTCTTC,CASSDSLGGFYNEQFF
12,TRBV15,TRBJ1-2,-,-,TGTGCCACCAGCAGGACCAACTATGGCTACACCTTC,CATSRTNYGYTF
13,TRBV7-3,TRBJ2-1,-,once,TGTGCCAGCAGCCGAATACAGGGCCGTGAGCAGTTCTTC,CASSRIQGREQFF
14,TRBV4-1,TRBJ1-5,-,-,TGCGCCAGCAGCCAGTTCAATAGCAATCAGCCCCAGCATTTT,CASSQFNSNQPQHF
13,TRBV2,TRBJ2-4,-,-,TGTGCCAGCACCAAGGGAACCAAAAACATTCAGTACTTC,CASTKGTKNIQYF
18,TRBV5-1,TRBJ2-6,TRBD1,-,TGCGCCAGCAGCTTGGGCCCATTAGGGACAGCTGGGGCCAACGTCCTGACTTTC,CASSLGPLGTAGANVLTF
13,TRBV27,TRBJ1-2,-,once,TGTGCCAGCAGTCCCCGGAATAACTATGGCTACACCTTC,CASSPRNNYGYTF
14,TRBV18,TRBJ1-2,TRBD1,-,TGTGCCAGCTCACTGACAGGGTCGTTCTATGGCTACACCTTC,CASSLTGSFYGYTF
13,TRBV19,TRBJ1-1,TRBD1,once,TGTGCCAGTATTAAGGACAGGGCAGGTGAAGCTTTCTTT,CASIKDRAGEAFF
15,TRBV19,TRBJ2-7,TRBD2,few,TGTGCCAGTAGTATGGGCAGCGGGGGCTCCTACGAGCAGTACTTC,CASSMGSGGSYEQYF
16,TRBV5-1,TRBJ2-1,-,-,TGCGCCAGCAGCTTCGGCGGGTTGGGGGCCTACAATGAGCAGTTCTTC,CASSFGGLGAYNEQFF
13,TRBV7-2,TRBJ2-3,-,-,TGTGCCAGCAGCTCCGAAGACCAGCGTACGCAGTATTTT,CASSSEDQRTQYF
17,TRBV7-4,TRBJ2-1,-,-,TGTGCCAGCAGCTTAATTCTTTACCCGGGACCCATAAATGAGCAGTTCTTC,CASSLILYPGPINEQFF
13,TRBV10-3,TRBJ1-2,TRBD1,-,TGTGCCATCAGTGCCGGACAGGACTATGGCTACACCTTC,CAISAGQDYGYTF
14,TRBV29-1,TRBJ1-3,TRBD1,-,TGCAGCGTCACCACCGACAGGGTCGCTGACACCATATATTTT,CSVTTDRVADTIYF
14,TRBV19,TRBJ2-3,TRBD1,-,TGTGCCAGTAGCCCCGGGACAGGAACCTCGGCGCAGTATTTT,CASSPGTGTSAQYF
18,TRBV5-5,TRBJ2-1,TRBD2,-,TGTGCCAGCAGCTTTGACGGGACTAGCGGGAGTATGGGGAATGAGCAGTTCTTC,CASSFDGTSGSMGNEQFF
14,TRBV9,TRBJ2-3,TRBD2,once,TGTGCCAGCAGTTCGGGACTAACCACAGATACGCAGTATTTT,CASSSGLTTDTQYF
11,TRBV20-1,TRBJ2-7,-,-,TGCAGTGCTAGAGTCACTAGAGAGCAGTACTTC,CSARVTREQYF
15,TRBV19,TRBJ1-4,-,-,TGTGCCAGTAGTATAGGTGGAGGGATTAGGGAAAAACTGTTTTTT,CASSIGGGIREKLFF
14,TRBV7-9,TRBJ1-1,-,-,TGTGCCAGCAGCATGGTGGGACCAAACACTGAAGCTTTCTTT,CASSMVGPNTEAFF
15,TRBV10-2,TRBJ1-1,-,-,TGCGCCAGCAGTGAGCTACAGGGCGAGAGCACTGAAGCTTTCTTT,CASSELQGESTEAFF
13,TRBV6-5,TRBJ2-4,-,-,TGTGCCAGCAGTTTGAGGGGCCAAAACATTCAGTACTTC,CASSLRGQNIQYF
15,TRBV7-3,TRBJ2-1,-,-,TGTGCCAGCAGCCAGGACCCTTCCTCCTACAATGAGCAGTTCTTC,CASSQDPSSYNEQFF
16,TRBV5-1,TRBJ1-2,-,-,TGCGCCAGCAGCCTTGCCCCTAGGACAGAGGACTATGGCTACACCTTC,CASSLAPRTEDYGYTF
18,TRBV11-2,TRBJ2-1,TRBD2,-,TGTGCCAGCAGCTTAGAAGCTAGCGGGGGTCGCTCCTACAATGAGCAGTTCTTC,CASSLEASGGRSYNEQFF
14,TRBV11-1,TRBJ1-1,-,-,TGTGCCAGCAGCGGGGACGCCGGAGGAACTGAAGCTTTCTTT,CASSGDAGGTEAFF
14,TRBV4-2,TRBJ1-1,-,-,TGTGCCAGCACCCCAACGTGGGGGGCTATTGAAGCTTTCTTT,CASTPTWGAIEAFF
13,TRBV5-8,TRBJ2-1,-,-,TGTGCCAGCAGCTTAGTCTCCTACAATGAGCAGTTCTTC,CASSLVSYNEQFF
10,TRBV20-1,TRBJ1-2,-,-,TGCAGTGGTGTCAACTATGGCTACACCTTC,CSGVNYGYTF
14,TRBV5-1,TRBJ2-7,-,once,TGCGCCAGCAGCTTGGTGGGGACAACGGGCGAGCAGTACTTC,CASSLVGTTGEQYF
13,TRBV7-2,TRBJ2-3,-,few,TGTGCCAGCAGCTTCCAGGTCACAGATACGCAGTATTTT,CASSFQVTDTQYF
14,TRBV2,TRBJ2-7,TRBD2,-,TGTGCCAGCATCATCGGGGGGAGCTCCTACGAGCAGTACTTC,CASIIGGSSYEQYF
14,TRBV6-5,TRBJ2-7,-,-,TGTGCCAGCAGTTACGACAGGACTAACTACGAGCAGTACTTC,CASSYDRTNYEQYF
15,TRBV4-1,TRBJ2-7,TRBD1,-,TGCGCCAGCAGCCAAGAGGTCAGGGGGCTCTACGAGCAGTACTTC,CASSQEVRGLYEQYF
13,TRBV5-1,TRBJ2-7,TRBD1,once,TGCGCCAGCAGCTGGACAGGGTATAGCGAGCAGTACTTC,CASSWTGYSEQYF
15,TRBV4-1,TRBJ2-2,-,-,TGCGCCAGCAGCCAAGGTTTAGGTGGCACCGGGGAGCTGTTTTTT,CASSQGLGGTGELFF
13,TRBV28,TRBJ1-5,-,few,TGTGCCAGCAGATCCGGGAACAATCAGCCCCAGCATTTT,CASRSGNNQPQHF
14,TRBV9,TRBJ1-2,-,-,TGTGCCAGCAGCGCCACCGGGGGATTCTATGGCTACACCTTC,CASSATGGFYGYTF
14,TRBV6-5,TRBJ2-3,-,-,TGTGCCAGCAGTTTGGTAGCGGGCACAGATACGCAGTATTTT,CASSLVAGTDTQYF
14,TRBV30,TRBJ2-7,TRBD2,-,TGTGCCTGGAGTCCGCCTAGCGGGACCTACGAGCAGTACTTC,CAWSPPSGTYEQYF
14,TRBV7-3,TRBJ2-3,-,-,TGTGCCAGCAGCTCCACGCGGGTATCAGATACGCAGTATTTT,CASSSTRVSDTQYF
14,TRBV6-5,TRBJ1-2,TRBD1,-,TGTGCCAGCAGTTACTCGAGAGGGGGCGGTGGCTACACCTTC,CASSYSRGGGGYTF
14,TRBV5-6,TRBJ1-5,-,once,TGTGCCAGCAGCTTGCAGGGAGGAGCTCAGCCCCAGCATTTT,CASSLQGGAQPQHF
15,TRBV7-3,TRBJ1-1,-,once,TGTGCCAGCAGCCTAACGCCAGGGCTGAACACTGAAGCTTTCTTT,CASSLTPGLNTEAFF
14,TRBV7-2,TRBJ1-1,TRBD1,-,TGTGCCAGCAGCGGACAGGGGATGTGGACTGAAGCTTTCTTT,CASSGQGMWTEAFF
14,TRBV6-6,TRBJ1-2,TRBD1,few,TGTGCCAGCAGGGGACAGGGGGCCGGGGATGGCTACACCTTC,CASRGQGAGDGYTF
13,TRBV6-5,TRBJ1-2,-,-,TGTGCCAGCAGTTACGGAGGGGGCTATGGCTACACCTTC,CASSYGGGYGYTF
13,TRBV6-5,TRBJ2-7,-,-,TGTGCCAGCAGTTACGAGGAAGGCTACGAGCAGTACTTC,CASSYEEGYEQYF
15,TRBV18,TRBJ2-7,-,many,TGTGCCAGCTCACCGGGCGGGGTGAGCTCCTACGAGCAGTACTTC,CASSPGGVSSYEQYF
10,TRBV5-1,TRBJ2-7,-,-,TGCGCCAGCAGCTTCACTCAGCAGTACTTC,CASSFTQQYF
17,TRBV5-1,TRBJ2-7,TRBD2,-,TGCGCCAGCAGCTTGGGGCATCCCGGGACTACAGAATACGAGCAGTACTTC,CASSLGHPGTTEYEQYF
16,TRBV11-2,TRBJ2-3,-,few,TGTGCCAGCAGCTCAATATCCCTCAAGATAACAGATACGCAGTATTTT,CASSSISLKITDTQYF
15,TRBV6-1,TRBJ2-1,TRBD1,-,TGTGCCAGCAGCGCGACAGGGGGGAGAGTCGATGAGCAGTTCTTC,CASSATGGRVDEQFF